The clone carrying this T cell receptor (beta chain) was seen repeatedly, ten times or more. What it binds is not known. The data originate from a study of prognosis after radiotherapy for stage I lung cancer. Study context: Patients were about a dozen men and 5 to 7 women aged about 50 to 85, median 74.5 years. General study findings and limits: Where distant metastases developed, patients had lower Shannon entropy after stereotactic body radiation therapy. Reportedly, the usage of TRBV and TRBJ genes was not the same in patients with and without metastases.

Two-round multiplex PCR, the amplification method, yielded TCR beta CDR3 from genomic DNA. First-round PCR, the initial amplification, used primers specific to each TRBV and TRBJ gene. TCRdb ran MiXCR on the multiplex PCR reads and lists one entry per CDR3 protein. The table has around 56,000 distinct CDR3 sequences, about a quarter seen once. Between the trimmed V and J ends, which lost 0 bases and 4 bases, there was a span of 19 bases. The CDR3 loop spans 17 amino acids. Germline V gives CDR1 SGDLS, CDR2 YYNGEE. Sequencing used PBMCs, obtained before or after stereotactic body radiation therapy (not recorded which). The receptor was isolated from a donor aged 50 or older with non-small cell lung cancer. The genes are TRBV9 and TRBJ1-2, with D possibly matching TRBD1 (5 bases). CDR3 residues: CASSVAEGTAVGYGYTF. The CDR3 DNA follows: TGTGCCAGCAGCGTAGCAGAAGGGACGGCCGTCGGCTATGGCTACACCTTC.